This passage covers 20 T cell receptor beta chains from one sample sequenced in a study of response to subunit inactivated influenza vaccine. In TCRdb, the RT-PCR reads were re-called with MiXCR into one record per CDR3 protein. The sample shows 500,000 to 600,000 distinct CDR3 sequences, 13% to 15% of them seen only once. The source material was PBMCs from blood, sampled approximately 12 days after vaccination. Source of these receptors: a man over 45 who received an inactivated influenza vaccine.

The rearrangement uses TRBV4-1 and TRBJ1-1; no clear D gene. Germline lookup yields CDR1 MGHRA and CDR2 YSYEKL. The CDR3 runs to 15 residues. V lost 1 base, J lost 1 base, and 10 bases lay in between. CDR3 in amino acids: CASSQGPGSNTEAFF. CDR3 bases: TGCGCCAGCAGCCAAGGACCGGGCTCGAACACTGAAGCTTTCTTT.

The chain is built from TRBV6-2 or TRBV6-3 and TRBJ2-5, with D hard to call. The germline V gene encodes CDR1 MNHEY and CDR2 SVGEGT. With 7 bases removed from V and 1 base from J, the gap between germline ends came to 13 bases. The CDR3 is made up of 14 amino acids. CDR3 in DNA: TGTGCCAGCAATCCCCACCTGTTCCAAGAGACCCAGTACTTC. It translates to CASNPHLFQETQYF.

There are a few counts of this clonotype. The chain combines TRBV6-5 with TRBJ2-2; D is uncertain. The CDR3 covers 14 residues. The germline V gene encodes CDR1 MNHEY and CDR2 SVGAGI. Between the trimmed V and J ends, which lost 0 bases and 1 base, there was a span of 3 bases. This chain's CDR3 is CASSYSQNTGELFF. The CDR3 coding sequence is TGTGCCAGCAGTTACTCACAGAACACCGGGGAGCTGTTTTTT.

This clonotype appeared a few times. This sequence joins TRBV7-8 and TRBJ2-6; D uncertain. The CDR3 is made up of 14 amino acids. V was cut by 7 bases and J by 0 bases, with 7 bases left in between. Germline V gene sequence: CDR1 SGHVS, CDR2 FQNEAQ. The CDR3 is CASTPVSGANVLTF. The DNA of the CDR3 is TGTGCCAGCACCCCAGTCTCTGGGGCCAACGTCCTGACTTTC.

The rearrangement joins TRBV20-1 to TRBJ2-2; D unclear. Trimming pared 0 bases from V and 6 bases from J, leaving 8 bases between. The CDR3 sequence is 13 residues long. Per germline, CDR1 DFQATT and CDR2 SNEGSKA (reference sequence). The CDR3 DNA reads TGCAGTGCTAGAGATAATTTAGCCGGGGAGCTGTTTTTT. Residues: CSARDNLAGELFF.

This clonotype occurred a few times. The chain carries TRBV3-1 and TRBJ2-7; 8 bases match TRBD1. The CDR3 runs 16 residues. The junction had 5 bases not matched to a gene; V was cut back by 1 base and J by 0 bases. Germline CDR1 reads LGHDT; CDR2 reads YNNKEL (reference sequence). CDR3 region: CASSQVGTGRSYEQYF. The CDR3 DNA reads as TGTGCCAGCAGCCAAGTCGGGACAGGCCGCTCCTACGAGCAGTACTTC.

J is TRBJ2-7 and V is TRBV9; TRBD2 agrees at 8 bases. The CDR3 covers 15 residues. The germline V gene has CDR1 SGDLS and CDR2 YYNGEE. With 4 bases clipped from V and 1 base from J, the junction kept 7 bases outside the gene matches. The CDR3 DNA is TGTGCCAGCAGCTCCTGGCTAGCGGGTTCCTACGAGCAGTACTTC. The encoded protein is CASSSWLAGSYEQYF.

This clonotype was picked up a small number of times. The V gene is TRBV28, the J gene TRBJ1-1; unclear D gene. Germline V gene data show CDR1 as MDHEN and CDR2 as SYDVKM. Trimming took 4 bases from V and 1 from J, leaving 4 bases between them. The length of the CDR3 is 12 residues. CDR3 DNA: TGTGCCAGCAGTTCCACGAACACTGAAGCTTTCTTT. Protein product: CASSSTNTEAFF.

Ten or more counts support this clonotype. V and J are TRBV3-1 and TRBJ1-1; perhaps TRBD1 as D (5 bases). V was pared by 3 bases and J by 4 bases, with 15 bases between. Germline V lookup: CDR1 LGHDT, CDR2 YNNKEL (reference sequence). The CDR3 sequence is 15 residues long. The CDR3 region has the DNA TGTGCCAGCAGCCACCCCTTGGGGGTAAGCACTGAAGCTTTCTTT. Translated, it gives CASSHPLGVSTEAFF. The full variable domain, with the rest looked up from reference TRBV3-1 and TRBJ1-1, is DTAVSQTPKYLVTQMGNDKSIKCEQNLGHDTMYWYKQDSKKFLKIMFSYNNKELIINETVPNRFSPKSPDKAHLNLHINSLELGDSAVYFCASSHPLGVSTEAFFGQGTRLTVV.

This chain connects TRBV20-1 to TRBJ2-3; D is unresolved. The CDR3 is 14 amino acids. Germline V lookup: CDR1 DFQATT, CDR2 SNEGSKA (reference sequence). V was clipped by 6 bases and J by 2 bases, with 15 bases between them. The CDR3 here is CSAPDQAYTDTQYF. The CDR3 nucleotides read TGCAGTGCCCCTGACCAGGCCTACACAGATACGCAGTATTTT.

This chain links TRBV12-3 or TRBV12-4 with TRBJ1-3; D unclear. V was pared by 6 bases and J by 0 bases, with 6 bases between. CDR3 length: 13 residues. CDR3 region: CASRTTSGNTIYF. In nucleotides, the CDR3 is TGTGCCAGCAGGACCACCTCTGGAAACACCATATATTTT.

This chain links TRBV28 with TRBJ1-5, with D possibly being TRBD1 (6 bases). Trimming pared 2 bases from V and 15 bases from J, leaving 20 bases between. The CDR3 totals 14 residues. CDR1 is MDHEN, CDR2 SYDVKM, per germline. The CDR3 DNA sequence: TGTGCCAGCAGTTTACCCGATTACACAGGGTCCCCGCATTTT. The encoded protein is CASSLPDYTGSPHF.

This clonotype was counted a few times. V gene TRBV5-1 combines with J gene TRBJ1-1; D may be TRBD1 (6 bases). Deletions cut 4 bases from V and 0 bases from J, with 13 bases between. Germline V gene data show CDR1 as SGHRS and CDR2 as YFSETQ. CDR3 size: 15 residues. The CDR3, as DNA: TGCGCCAGCAGCCAATACAGGGCGATGAACACTGAAGCTTTCTTT. Protein sequence: CASSQYRAMNTEAFF.

There are a few counts of this clonotype. The J gene is TRBJ1-2, the V gene TRBV29-1, with no clear D. V was pared by 1 base and J by 4 bases, with 10 bases between. Looked up from germline, CDR1 is SQVTM and CDR2 is ANQGSEA. The CDR3 has 13 residues. Here the CDR3 DNA reads TGCAGCGTTGAAGTTCTAGGGCGCTATGGCTACACCTTC. Translation gives CSVEVLGRYGYTF.

This clonotype was seen more than once but under ten times. The V call is TRBV28, the J call TRBJ1-2, with 9 bases fitting TRBD1. Germline V gene data show CDR1 as MDHEN and CDR2 as SYDVKM. CDR3 length equals 14 residues. V dropped 4 bases and J dropped 6; count of bases not matched to a gene: 6. In DNA, the CDR3 is TGTGCCAGCAGTTCCCCAGGACAGGGGCATGGCTACACCTTC. Its translation: CASSSPGQGHGYTF.

This clonotype came up many times. The chain has TRBV20-1 and TRBJ1-5; a possible D gene is TRBD1 (5 bases). From germline, CDR1 is DFQATT and CDR2 SNEGSKA (reference sequence). Trimming left V 2 bases short and J 0 bases short, with 20 bases between. There are 18 residues in the CDR3. Here the CDR3 reads CSARRRSGVEYSNQPQHF. CDR3 nucleotide sequence: TGCAGTGCTAGACGCCGATCGGGGGTCGAGTATAGCAATCAGCCCCAGCATTTT.

A few counts support this clonotype. The chain is built from TRBV20-1 and TRBJ2-7; TRBD2 aligns across 9 bases. V shed 1 base, J shed 3 bases, and the junction held 4 bases outside the gene matches. This CDR3 contains 14 residues. Germline lookup yields CDR1 DFQATT and CDR2 SNEGSKA (reference sequence). This CDR3 reads CSARGGRGHYEQYF. CDR3 nucleotides: TGCAGTGCTAGAGGCGGGAGGGGACACTACGAGCAGTACTTC.

The chain carries TRBV28 and TRBJ1-1, with unresolved D. Germline V gene lookup returns CDR1 MDHEN and CDR2 SYDVKM. The V gene lost 3 bases and the J gene lost 1 base, with 9 bases spanning the gap. The CDR3 is made up of 14 amino acids. CDR3 amino acids: CASSLPLWNTEAFF. The CDR3 DNA is TGTGCCAGCAGTTTGCCTTTGTGGAACACTGAAGCTTTCTTT.

Only a few counts were recorded for this clonotype. The rearrangement uses TRBV6-2 or TRBV6-3 and TRBJ2-7, with 9 bases that match TRBD1. The V gene's germline CDR1 is MNHEY and CDR2 SVGEGT. V lost 6 bases, J lost 3 bases, and 3 bases stayed unmatched. The CDR3 runs 13 residues. CDR3 residues: CASRTGGFYEQYF. CDR3 in DNA: TGTGCCAGCAGGACAGGGGGTTTCTACGAGCAGTACTTC.

This clonotype was seen at least ten times. V usage is TRBV7-9 and J usage is TRBJ1-2, with TRBD1 as a possible D gene (6 bases). This CDR3 is 15 amino acids long. Trimming left V 5 bases short and J 6 bases short, with 19 bases between. CDR1 and CDR2 from the germline V gene are SEHNR and FQNEAQ (reference sequence). CDR3: CASSPSFNRANGYTF. The CDR3 DNA reads as TGTGCCAGCAGCCCGAGTTTTAACAGGGCGAATGGCTACACCTTC.